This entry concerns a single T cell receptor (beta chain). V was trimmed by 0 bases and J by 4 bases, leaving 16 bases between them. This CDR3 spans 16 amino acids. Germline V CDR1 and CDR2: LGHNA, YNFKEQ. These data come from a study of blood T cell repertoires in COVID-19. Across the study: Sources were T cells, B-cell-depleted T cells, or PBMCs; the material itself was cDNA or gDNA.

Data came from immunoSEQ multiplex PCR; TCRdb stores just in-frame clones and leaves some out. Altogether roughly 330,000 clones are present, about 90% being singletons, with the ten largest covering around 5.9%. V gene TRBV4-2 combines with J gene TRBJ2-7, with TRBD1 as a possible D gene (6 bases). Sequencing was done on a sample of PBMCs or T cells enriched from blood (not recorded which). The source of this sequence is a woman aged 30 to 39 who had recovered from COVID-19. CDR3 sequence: CASSQEGSGHSYEQYF. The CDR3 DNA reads TGTGCCAGCAGCCAAGAAGGGTCGGGACATAGTTACGAGCAGTACTTC.